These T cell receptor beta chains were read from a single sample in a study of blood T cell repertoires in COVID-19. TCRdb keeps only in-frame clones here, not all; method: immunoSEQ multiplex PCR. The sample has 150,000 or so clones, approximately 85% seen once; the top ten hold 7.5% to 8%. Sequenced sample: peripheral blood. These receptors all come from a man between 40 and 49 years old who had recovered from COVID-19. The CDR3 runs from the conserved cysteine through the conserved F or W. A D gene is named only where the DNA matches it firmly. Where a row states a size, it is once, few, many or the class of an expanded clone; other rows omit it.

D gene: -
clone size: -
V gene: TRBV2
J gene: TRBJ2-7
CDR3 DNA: TGTGCCAGCGAGACAGGCTCCTACGAGCAGTACTTC
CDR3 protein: CASETGSYEQYF

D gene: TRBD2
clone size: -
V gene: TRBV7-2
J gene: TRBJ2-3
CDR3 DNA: TGTGCCAGCAGCCTGACGGGACTAGCAGGTGATACGCAGTATTTT
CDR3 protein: CASSLTGLAGDTQYF

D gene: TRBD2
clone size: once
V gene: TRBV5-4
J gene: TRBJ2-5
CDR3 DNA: TGTGCCAGCAGCCCGCTAGCGGGGGAAGAGACCCAGTACTTC
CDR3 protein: CASSPLAGEETQYF

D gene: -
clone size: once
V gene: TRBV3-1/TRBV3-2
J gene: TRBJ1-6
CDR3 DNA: TGTGCCAGCAGCCTCCCAGGAGCAGGGGCCAATTCACCCCTCCACTTT
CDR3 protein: CASSLPGAGANSPLHF

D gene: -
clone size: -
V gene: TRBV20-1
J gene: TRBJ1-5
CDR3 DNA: TGCAGTGCTAGTGCGCAGGGGACACCCAGCGATCAGCCCCAGCATTTT
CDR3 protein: CSASAQGTPSDQPQHF

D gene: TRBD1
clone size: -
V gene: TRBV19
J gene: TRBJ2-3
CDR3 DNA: TGTGCCTGCTCATTGGGACAGGGGAACACAGATACGCAGTATTTT
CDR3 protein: CACSLGQGNTDTQYF

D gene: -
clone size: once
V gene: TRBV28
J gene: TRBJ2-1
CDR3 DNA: TGTGCCAGCAGTTTATTCAGGACTTTCCAGCGCAATGAGCAGTTCTTC
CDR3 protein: CASSLFRTFQRNEQFF

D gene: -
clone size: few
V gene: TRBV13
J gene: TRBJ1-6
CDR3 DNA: TGTGCCAGCAGCCTCCGACAGTGGAACATAGGATCACCCCTCCACTTT
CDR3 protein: CASSLRQWNIGSPLHF

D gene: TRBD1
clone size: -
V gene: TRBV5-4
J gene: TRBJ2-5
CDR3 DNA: TGTGCCAGCAGCTGGGACAGACAAGAGACCCAGTACTTC
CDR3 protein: CASSWDRQETQYF

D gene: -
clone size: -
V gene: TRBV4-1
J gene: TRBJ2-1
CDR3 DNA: TGCGCCAGCAGCCTATCCCCCGCGGGGAGCTCCTACAATGAGCAGTTCTTC
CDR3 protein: CASSLSPAGSSYNEQFF

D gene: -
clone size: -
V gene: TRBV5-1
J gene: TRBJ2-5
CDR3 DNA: TGCGCCAGCAGCTTCGCGGGAGAGACCCAGTACTTC
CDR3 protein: CASSFAGETQYF

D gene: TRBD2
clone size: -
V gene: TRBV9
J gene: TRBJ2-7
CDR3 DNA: TGTGCCAGCAGCCCAGGGACTAGCGGGATGCGGCAGTACTTC
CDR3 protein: CASSPGTSGMRQYF

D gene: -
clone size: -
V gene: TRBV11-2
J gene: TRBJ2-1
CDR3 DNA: TGTGCCAGCAGCTTACTACTAGCCTCCTACAATGAGCAGTTCTTC
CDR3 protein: CASSLLLASYNEQFF

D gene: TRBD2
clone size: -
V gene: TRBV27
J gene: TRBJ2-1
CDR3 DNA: TGTGCCAGCAGTTTACCGCCCGGACTAGCGGGAGGGCGGTACAATGAGCAGTTCTTC
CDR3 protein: CASSLPPGLAGGRYNEQFF

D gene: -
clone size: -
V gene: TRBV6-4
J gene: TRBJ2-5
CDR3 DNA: TGTGCCAGTGGAGGGGAGACCCAGTACTTC
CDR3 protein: CASGGETQYF

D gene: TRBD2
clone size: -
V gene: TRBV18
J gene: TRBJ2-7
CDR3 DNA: TGTGCCAGCTCCGCTAGGGAGGGCCCATGGGACTTC
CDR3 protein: CASSAREGPWDF

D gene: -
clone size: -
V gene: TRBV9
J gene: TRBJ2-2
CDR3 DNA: TGTGCCAGCAGCGGAACGACAGTATCCGGGGAGCTGTTTTTT
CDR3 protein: CASSGTTVSGELFF

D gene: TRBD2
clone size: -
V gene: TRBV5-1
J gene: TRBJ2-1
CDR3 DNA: TGCGCCAGCGGGACTAGCGGGAGGGCCCTCTACAATGAGCAGTTCTTC
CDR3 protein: CASGTSGRALYNEQFF

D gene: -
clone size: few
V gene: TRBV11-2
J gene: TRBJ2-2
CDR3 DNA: TGTGCCAGCAGCTTAGTTCGGCTAGCTCGGGCGAACACCGGGGAGCTGTTTTTT
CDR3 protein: CASSLVRLARANTGELFF

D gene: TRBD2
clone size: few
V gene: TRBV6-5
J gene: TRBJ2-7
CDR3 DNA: TGTGCCAGCAGTTACGGTGCTAGCGGGAGAGTGCAGTACTTC
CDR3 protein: CASSYGASGRVQYF

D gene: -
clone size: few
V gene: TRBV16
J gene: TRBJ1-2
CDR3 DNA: TGTGCCAGCAGCCCAGACGGACAGTCGGCCTATGGCTACACCTTC
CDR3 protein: CASSPDGQSAYGYTF

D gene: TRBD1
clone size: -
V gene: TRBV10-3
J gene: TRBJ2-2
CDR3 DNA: TGTGCCATCAGTACCCCCCGGGACAGGGAGAACACCGGGGAGCTGTTTTTT
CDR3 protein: CAISTPRDRENTGELFF

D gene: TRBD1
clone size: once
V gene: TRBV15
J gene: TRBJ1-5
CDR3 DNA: TGTGCCACCAGCAGAGTTGGGACAGGCCTTCGGGAGCCCCAGCATTTT
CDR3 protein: CATSRVGTGLREPQHF

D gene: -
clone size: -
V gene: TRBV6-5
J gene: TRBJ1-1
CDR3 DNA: TGTGCCAGCAGTTACACGGGGAACACTGAAGCTTTCTTT
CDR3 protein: CASSYTGNTEAFF

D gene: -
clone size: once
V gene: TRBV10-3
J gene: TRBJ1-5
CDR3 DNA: TGTGCCAACCGGAGGAAACCCGATCAGCCCCAGCATTTT
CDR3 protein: CANRRKPDQPQHF

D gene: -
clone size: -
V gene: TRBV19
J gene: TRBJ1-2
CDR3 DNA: TGTGCCAGTAGTGCCGACGGGTACTATGGCTACACCTTC
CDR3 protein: CASSADGYYGYTF

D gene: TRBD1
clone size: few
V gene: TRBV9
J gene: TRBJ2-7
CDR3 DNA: TGTGCCAGCAGCGTAATGTGGGGACAGGGCCACGAGCAGTACTTC
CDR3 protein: CASSVMWGQGHEQYF

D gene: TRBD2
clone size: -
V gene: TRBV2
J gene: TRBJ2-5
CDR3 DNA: TGTGCCAGCAGATTGGAATCAGCGGGAGGAGAGACCCAGTACTTC
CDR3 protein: CASRLESAGGETQYF

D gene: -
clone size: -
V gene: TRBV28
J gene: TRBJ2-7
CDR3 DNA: TGTGCCAGCAGTTCCACCTACGAGCAGTACTTC
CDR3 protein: CASSSTYEQYF

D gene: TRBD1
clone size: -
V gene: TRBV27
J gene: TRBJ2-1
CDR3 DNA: TGTGCCAGCAGTCTACACCGGGACAGGGTCTCCTACAATGAGCAGTTCTTC
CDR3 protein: CASSLHRDRVSYNEQFF

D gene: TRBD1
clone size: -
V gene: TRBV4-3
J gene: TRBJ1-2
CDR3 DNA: TGCGCCAGCAGCCAAGCGGGCTCAGGACAGGGGGCTTATGGCTACACCTTC
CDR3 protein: CASSQAGSGQGAYGYTF

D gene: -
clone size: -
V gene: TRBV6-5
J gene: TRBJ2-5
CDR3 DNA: TGTGCCAGCAGTTACTCGAGGGCCCAGTACTTC
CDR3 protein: CASSYSRAQYF

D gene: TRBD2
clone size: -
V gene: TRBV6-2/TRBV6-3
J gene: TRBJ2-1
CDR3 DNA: TGTGCCAGCAGTTACGCCGACTTCGGGCGGGGGAATTACAATGAGCAGTTCTTC
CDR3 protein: CASSYADFGRGNYNEQFF

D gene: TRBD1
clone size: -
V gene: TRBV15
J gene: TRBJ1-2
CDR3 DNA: TGTGCCACCAGCAGACCTCTTGGGACAGTTAGTAACTATGGCTACACCTTC
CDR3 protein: CATSRPLGTVSNYGYTF

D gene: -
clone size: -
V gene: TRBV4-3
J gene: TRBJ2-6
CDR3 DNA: TGCGCCAGCAGCCAAGATAGGGGGTCCGGGGCCAACGTCCTGACTTTC
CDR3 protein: CASSQDRGSGANVLTF

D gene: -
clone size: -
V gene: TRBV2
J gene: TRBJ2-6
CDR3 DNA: TGTGCCAGTAGGCCCTCAGGGATCTCTGGGGCCAACGTCCTGACTTTC
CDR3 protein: CASRPSGISGANVLTF

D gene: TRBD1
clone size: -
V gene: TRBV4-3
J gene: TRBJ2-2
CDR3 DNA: TGCGCCAGCAGCTTGCGACAGGGCAACACCGGGGAGCTGTTTTTT
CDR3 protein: CASSLRQGNTGELFF

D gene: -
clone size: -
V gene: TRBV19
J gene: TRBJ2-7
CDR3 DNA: TGTGCCAGTAGTGCCCGACTTGGGGAGCAGTACTTC
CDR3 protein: CASSARLGEQYF

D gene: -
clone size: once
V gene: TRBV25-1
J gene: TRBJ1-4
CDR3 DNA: TGTGCCAGCGCCCCCAGGGCAACTAATGAAAAACTGTTTTTT
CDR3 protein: CASAPRATNEKLFF

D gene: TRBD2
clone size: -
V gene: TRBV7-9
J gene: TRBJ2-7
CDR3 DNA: TGTGCCAGCAGCCATAGCGGGGGGGCCTCCTACGAGCAGTACTTC
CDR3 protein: CASSHSGGASYEQYF

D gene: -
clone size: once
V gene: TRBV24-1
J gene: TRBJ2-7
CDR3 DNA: TGTGCCACCAGTGATCTCTACGAGCAGTACTTC
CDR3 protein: CATSDLYEQYF

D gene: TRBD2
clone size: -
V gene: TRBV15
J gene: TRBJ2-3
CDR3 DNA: TGTGCCACCAGCAGAGATTGGACGGGGGGGCCTGGAGATACGCAGTATTTT
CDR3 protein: CATSRDWTGGPGDTQYF

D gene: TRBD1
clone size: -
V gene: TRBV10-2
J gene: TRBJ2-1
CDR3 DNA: TGCGCCAGCAGTGAATGGGGACAGTTTGCCAATGAGCAGTTCTTC
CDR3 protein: CASSEWGQFANEQFF

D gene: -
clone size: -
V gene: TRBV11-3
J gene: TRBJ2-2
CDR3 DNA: TGTGCCAGCAGCCTAGCAGGGGCCACCGGGGAGCTGTTTTTT
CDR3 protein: CASSLAGATGELFF

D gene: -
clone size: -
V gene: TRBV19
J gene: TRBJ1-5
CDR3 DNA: TGTGCCAGTAGTATATCCCAGGGTGGCCTCGAGCCCCAGCATTTT
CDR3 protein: CASSISQGGLEPQHF

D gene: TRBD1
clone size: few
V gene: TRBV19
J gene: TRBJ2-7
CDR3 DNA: TGTGCCAGTAAAATACAGGGGTCAACCTACGAGCAGTACTTC
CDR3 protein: CASKIQGSTYEQYF

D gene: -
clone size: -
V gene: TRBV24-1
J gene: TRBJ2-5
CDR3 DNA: TGTGCCACCAGTGAGGGGATTCGGGACACCCAAGAGACCCAGTACTTC
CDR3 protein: CATSEGIRDTQETQYF

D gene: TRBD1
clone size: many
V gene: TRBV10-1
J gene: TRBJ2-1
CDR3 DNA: TGCGCCAGCATAACCGGGACAGGGGACGGTGAGCAGTTCTTC
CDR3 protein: CASITGTGDGEQFF

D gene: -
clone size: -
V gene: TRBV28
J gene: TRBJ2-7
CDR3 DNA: TGTGCCAGCAGCAGGAACAGGGACGAGCAGTACTTC
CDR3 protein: CASSRNRDEQYF

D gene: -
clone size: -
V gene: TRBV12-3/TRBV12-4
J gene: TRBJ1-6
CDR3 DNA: TGTGCCAGCAGTTGGGGGGTTTCACCCCTCCACTTT
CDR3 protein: CASSWGVSPLHF

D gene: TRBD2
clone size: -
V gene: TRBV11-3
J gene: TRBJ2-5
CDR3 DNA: TGTGCCAGCAGCTTAGAAGCCACGGGGGGGGTCCAAGAGACCCAGTACTTC
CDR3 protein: CASSLEATGGVQETQYF

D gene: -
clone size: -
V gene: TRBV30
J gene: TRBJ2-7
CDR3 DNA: TGTGCCTGGAGTTCCCTAGGGGGATCCTCCTACGAGCAGTACTTC
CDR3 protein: CAWSSLGGSSYEQYF

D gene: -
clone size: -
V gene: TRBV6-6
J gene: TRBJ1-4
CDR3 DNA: TGTGCCAGCATTGATCCGGGGAGTGAAAAACTGTTTTTT
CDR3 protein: CASIDPGSEKLFF